The 11 T cell receptor beta chains listed next were all sequenced from one sample in a study of T cells in Graves' hyperthyroidism and ophthalmopathy. What was amplified from RNA transcripts were TCR beta CDR3 regions. The HTBI primer set served for first-round RT-PCR of the TCR CDR3. TCRdb redid the calling of the multiplex PCR reads with MiXCR, one entry per CDR3 protein. The sample yields 300,000 to 400,000 distinct CDR3 sequences, 15% to 20% seen once. Material: blood. The receptors derive from a woman aged 50 to 60 with Graves' hyperthyroidism.

The sample holds many counts of this clonotype. The CDR3 nucleotides read TGTGCCAGCAGCTTAGGACAGCGAGCGGACGGTGGGACCCAGTACTTC. Protein: CASSLGQRADGGTQYF. This chain links TRBV7-9 with TRBJ2-5; TRBD1 or TRBD2 may be the D gene (5 bases each). The V and J ends lost 1 base and 7 bases respectively, with 19 bases between them. Germline V gene sequence: CDR1 SEHNR, CDR2 FQNEAQ (reference sequence). CDR3 length equals 16 residues.

The table lists this clonotype with a few counts. The CDR3 region is CASSLVLAGGSSYEQYF. The CDR3 DNA sequence: TGTGCCAGCAGCTTGGTCCTAGCGGGAGGGAGCTCCTACGAGCAGTACTTC. The chain combines TRBV5-6 with TRBJ2-7, with TRBD2 matching 12 bases. Germline-derived CDR1 and CDR2 are SGHDT and YYEEEE. The CDR3 consists of 17 residues. V lost 0 bases, J lost 0 bases, and 4 bases stayed unmatched.

This clonotype was picked up many times. The V and J genes are TRBV3-1 and TRBJ2-7; D tentatively reads TRBD1 or TRBD2 (5 bases each). The germline gives CDR1 LGHDT, CDR2 YNNKEL (reference sequence). Trimming cost V 2 bases and J 3 bases, with 17 bases left between them. The CDR3 extends over 16 amino acids. In DNA, the CDR3 is TGTGCCAGCAGCCAAACGGGGCCTTCCGCCGTCTACGAGCAGTACGTC. Protein product: CASSQTGPSAVYEQYV.

This clonotype came up once. V and J are TRBV4-1 and TRBJ1-6; D remains unclear. This CDR3 has 14 amino acids. The V end was cut by 3 bases, the J end by 7 bases, with 10 bases between. Germline V lookup: CDR1 MGHRA, CDR2 YSYEKL. The CDR3 DNA sequence: TGCGCCAGCAGCCACCAAGGCCTGAATTCACCCCTCCACTTT. Translation gives CASSHQGLNSPLHF.

This chain links TRBV19 with TRBJ2-3; TRBD2 matches at 13 bases. CDR3 length equals 16 residues. Trimming took 4 bases from V and 2 from J; bases not matched to a gene: 3. CDR1 and CDR2 (germline): LNHDA, SQIVND (reference sequence). The CDR3: CASSTTSGGLTDTQYF. DNA of the CDR3: TGTGCCAGTAGTACGACTAGCGGGGGGCTCACAGATACGCAGTATTTT.

This clonotype was detected a few times. This rearrangement joins TRBV7-9 to TRBJ1-4; D unresolved. Trimming took off 5 bases at V and 8 bases at J, with 9 bases between the two ends. Looked up from germline, CDR1 is SEHNR and CDR2 is FQNEAQ (reference sequence). The CDR3 contains 12 residues. CDR3 loop: CASSQTGEKLFF. In nucleotides, the CDR3 is TGTGCCAGCAGCCAGACGGGGGAAAAACTGTTTTTT.

This clonotype was counted a single time. J is TRBJ2-1 and V is TRBV9, with TRBD2 matching 7 bases. Germline lookup yields CDR1 SGDLS and CDR2 YYNGEE. This CDR3 comprises 16 residues. V lost 0 bases and J lost 5; bases outside the gene matches: 8. The CDR3 DNA reads as TGTGCCAGCAGCGTAGATTTATTGGGGGGGAACAATGAGCAGTTCTTC. Translating it yields CASSVDLLGGNNEQFF.

This clonotype has more than one count but fewer than ten. V usage is TRBV5-1 and J usage is TRBJ1-3; possible D gene TRBD1, 5 bases. With 0 bases removed from V and 8 bases from J, the gap between germline ends came to 27 bases. Germline V gene lookup returns CDR1 SGHRS and CDR2 YFSETQ. This CDR3 is built from 19 residues. The CDR3 protein is CASSLGRGQAKGDGYTIYF. CDR3 bases: TGCGCCAGCAGCTTGGGTCGGGGCCAAGCAAAAGGCGATGGGTACACCATATATTTT.

The chain combines TRBV2 with TRBJ2-1, with no clear D. The germline V and J ends were trimmed by 4 bases and 7 bases, with 11 bases remaining between them. Germline CDR1 SNHLY, CDR2 FYNNEI. The CDR3 has 13 amino acids. CDR3 residues: CASSVVGLNEQFF. CDR3 bases: TGTGCCAGCAGTGTCGTGGGTCTGAATGAGCAGTTCTTC. Full variable domain (missing parts from reference TRBV2 and TRBJ2-1): EPEVTQTPSHQVTQMGQEVILRCVPISNHLYFYWYRQILGQKVEFLVSFYNNEISEKSEIFDDQFSVERPDGSNFTLKIRSTKLEDSAMYFCASSVVGLNEQFFGPGTRLTVL.

There are many counts of this clonotype. The rearrangement uses TRBV2 and TRBJ2-5; 9 positions agree with TRBD1. J gave up 4 bases and V 4 bases, and 10 bases lay outside the gene matches. CDR1 and CDR2 (germline): SNHLY, FYNNEI. The CDR3 contains 16 residues. The CDR3 loop is CASSGPLQGAGETQYF. CDR3 DNA sequence: TGTGCCAGCAGTGGCCCGCTACAGGGGGCAGGAGAGACCCAGTACTTC.

Details on this clonotype: This may be a read error, as it is one base from a much larger clone. The rearrangement joins TRBV12-3 or TRBV12-4 to TRBJ2-1; D is undetermined. This CDR3 contains 13 residues. CDR3 sequence: CASGLGLGNEQFF. CDR3 DNA sequence: TGTGCCAGCGGTTTAGGTCTGGGAAATGAGCAGTTCTTC.